A single sample gave rise to the 25 T cell receptor beta chains below, sequenced in a study of radiotherapy plus CTLA-4 blockade in lung cancer. This table comes from immunoSEQ multiplex PCR, and its TCRdb copy is limited to in-frame clones, with some not included. In the table there are around 110,000 clones, just under 90% of which are singletons. The source material was peripheral blood, sampled from a patient treated with radiotherapy plus ipilimumab. All receptors come from a human donor with non-small cell lung cancer that progressed on radiotherapy plus ipilimumab.

V and J are TRBV5-1 and TRBJ1-2; D possibly corresponds to TRBD1 (5 bases). The germline gives CDR1 SGHRS, CDR2 YFSETQ. The CDR3 sequence is 14 residues long. Trimming shortened V by 6 bases and J by 2 bases, and 14 bases separated the two germline ends. The CDR3 bases are TGCGCCAGCACCTCCTCGGGGGACAACTATGGCTACACCTTC. This codes for CASTSSGDNYGYTF. Using reference TRBV5-1 and TRBJ1-2 for the parts outside the CDR3, the full variable domain is KAGVTQTPRYLIKTRGQQVTLSCSPISGHRSVSWYQQTPGQGLQFLFEYFSETQRNKGNFPGRFSGRQFSNSRSEMNVSTLELGDSALYLCASTSSGDNYGYTFGSGTRLTVV.

J is TRBJ1-3 and V is TRBV19, with 9 bases lining up with TRBD1. The CDR3 has 15 amino acids. The J segment lost 3 bases and the V segment lost 5 bases, leaving 5 bases of the junction unmatched. From germline, CDR1 is LNHDA and CDR2 SQIVND (reference sequence). The CDR3 DNA reads TGTGCCAGTAGTCCACGGACAGGGGTTGGAAACACCATATATTTT. The encoded protein is CASSPRTGVGNTIYF.

This clone was seen only once. CDR3 protein: CASSVFGGRNTEAFF. The CDR3 bases are TGTGCCAGCAGTGTATTTGGCGGGCGGAACACTGAAGCTTTCTTT. This chain links TRBV2 with TRBJ1-1; D not resolved. Trimming left V 4 bases short and J 1 base short, with 13 bases between. Germline CDR1 SNHLY, CDR2 FYNNEI. This CDR3 is 15 amino acids long.

The CDR3 reads CASSSGRGSTDTQYF. CDR3 nucleotides: TGCGCCAGCAGCTCGGGAAGGGGAAGCACAGATACGCAGTATTTT. This chain joins TRBV5-1 and TRBJ2-3, with D possibly called TRBD1 or TRBD2 (5 bases each). Germline values: CDR1 SGHRS, CDR2 YFSETQ. This CDR3 comprises 15 residues. V shed 3 bases and J shed 0 bases, with 11 bases lying between them.

The V gene is TRBV19, the J gene TRBJ1-5; the match to TRBD1 covers 10 bases. CDR1 is LNHDA and CDR2 is SQIVND in the germline V gene (reference sequence). J gave up 4 bases and V 6 bases, and 18 bases lay outside the gene matches. This CDR3 is built from 19 residues. The CDR3 here is CASSTRRQGAAEKNQPQHF. The CDR3 bases are TGTGCCAGTAGCACCCGGAGACAGGGGGCCGCCGAAAAGAATCAGCCCCAGCATTTT.

The V call is TRBV5-1, the J call TRBJ2-7; 7 bases map to TRBD1. Germline CDR1 and CDR2: SGHRS and YFSETQ. The J segment lost 0 bases and the V segment lost 0 bases, leaving 6 bases of the junction unmatched. The CDR3 runs 16 residues. CDR3: CASSLGPGGTSYEQYF. In DNA form, the CDR3 reads TGCGCCAGCAGCTTGGGACCAGGGGGAACCTCCTACGAGCAGTACTTC.

The chain combines TRBV6-5 with TRBJ2-3; D is possibly TRBD2 (5 bases). The CDR3 covers 13 residues. Between the trimmed V and J ends, which lost 9 bases and 1 base, there was a span of 11 bases. Germline V gene lookup returns CDR1 MNHEY and CDR2 SVGAGI. CDR3 nucleotide sequence: TGTGCCAGTACGGTGGGAGGCACAGATACGCAGTATTTT. Amino acids: CASTVGGTDTQYF.

In the case of this clone: Other DNA sequences in this specimen translate into the identical CDR3. This chain links TRBV5-1 with TRBJ1-1; D is unresolved. V was pared by 5 bases and J by 8 bases, with 13 bases between. Germline assignment: CDR1 SGHRS and CDR2 YFSETQ. The CDR3 contains 12 residues. In DNA form, the CDR3 reads TGCGCCAGCAGTTTGTCGTCCACCGAAGCTTTCTTT. This codes for CASSLSSTEAFF.

The V and J genes are TRBV6-6 and TRBJ1-4; D uncertain. The germline V gene has CDR1 MNHNY and CDR2 SVGAGI (reference sequence). This CDR3 contains 10 residues. The V end lost 6 bases, the J end lost 5 bases, and 1 base lay between the germline ends. CDR3 DNA sequence: TGTGCCAGCAGGAATGAAAAACTGTTTTTT. The encoded protein is CASRNEKLFF.

This chain links TRBV19 with TRBJ2-3; D is uncertain. This CDR3 region has 13 residues. The V and J ends lost 0 bases and 11 bases respectively, with 12 bases between them. Germline V lookup: CDR1 LNHDA, CDR2 SQIVND (reference sequence). The chain's CDR3 is CASSIDVGERQYF. The CDR3 DNA is TGTGCCAGTAGTATAGATGTTGGGGAAAGGCAGTATTTT.

The chain carries TRBV10-3 and TRBJ2-7; unclear D gene. Trimming took off 0 bases at V and 7 bases at J, with 4 bases between the two ends. The CDR3 contains 11 residues. The germline V gene encodes CDR1 ENHRY and CDR2 SYGVKD. CDR3 sequence (DNA): TGTGCCATCAGTGAGTCCCAAGAGCAGTACTTC. Translation: CAISESQEQYF.

This rearrangement joins TRBV27 to TRBJ1-5, with 8 nucleotides matching TRBD1. Germline V gene sequence: CDR1 MNHEY, CDR2 SMNVEV (reference sequence). With 6 bases clipped from V and 6 bases from J, the junction kept 4 bases outside the gene matches. The CDR3 runs 13 residues. CDR3 nucleotide sequence: TGTGCCAGCAGCCGACAGGGGAGTCAGCCCCAGCATTTT. Its protein is CASSRQGSQPQHF.

The rearrangement joins TRBV10-3 to TRBJ1-2, with TRBD1 identical over 7 bases. CDR1 and CDR2 from the germline V gene are ENHRY and SYGVKD. This CDR3 region has 11 residues. V was clipped by 10 bases and J by 8 bases; unmatched bases: 7. This CDR3 reads CATRGPEGYTF. The DNA of the CDR3 is TGTGCCACAAGGGGGCCGGAGGGCTACACCTTC.

V gene TRBV11-2 combines with J gene TRBJ2-1; the D gene is possibly TRBD2 (6 bases). V lost 2 bases and J lost 4, with 15 bases in between. The CDR3 covers 16 residues. CDR1 and CDR2 from the germline V gene are SGHAT and FQNNGV. The CDR3 nucleotides read TGTGCCAGCAGCTTAATGGGGGGAGTGGGGTACAATGAGCAGTTCTTC. Translating gives CASSLMGGVGYNEQFF.

This clone showed up just a few times. The rearrangement joins TRBV15 to TRBJ2-1; D is ambiguous. The CDR3 is 15 amino acids. V was cut by 0 bases and J by 4 bases, with 10 bases left in between. The germline V gene has CDR1 LNHNV and CDR2 YYDKDF (reference sequence). CDR3 nucleotides: TGTGCCACCAGCAGAGATAACCAACCTTACAATGAGCAGTTCTTC. It translates to CATSRDNQPYNEQFF.

This chain joins TRBV30 and TRBJ2-7; 9 bases map to TRBD2. With 1 base clipped from V and 1 base from J, the junction kept 8 bases outside the gene matches. Germline assignment: CDR1 GTSNPN and CDR2 SVGIG (reference sequence). This CDR3 has 16 amino acids. This CDR3 is CAWSGASGKPSYEQYF. The CDR3 DNA is TGTGCCTGGAGTGGAGCTAGCGGGAAACCATCCTACGAGCAGTACTTC.

This sequence joins TRBV5-1 and TRBJ2-7; perhaps TRBD2 as D (5 bases). V shed 6 bases and J shed 3 bases, with 13 bases lying between them. The CDR3 sequence is 13 residues long. CDR1 and CDR2 from the germline V gene are SGHRS and YFSETQ. The DNA of the CDR3 is TGCGCCAGCACTTCCCCCACTAGCTACGAGCAGTACTTC. Protein product: CASTSPTSYEQYF.

This chain joins TRBV6-5 and TRBJ2-1; D remains unclear. Trimming took 5 bases from V and 12 from J, leaving 14 bases between them. CDR1 is MNHEY and CDR2 is SVGAGI in the germline V gene. This CDR3 is built from 12 residues. The CDR3 nucleotides are TGTGCCAGCAGTACCGGGTCCGTTGGGCAGTTCTTC. Protein sequence: CASSTGSVGQFF.

This rearrangement joins TRBV5-1 to TRBJ2-5; maybe TRBD2 (5 bases). The CDR3 covers 15 residues. Between the trimmed V and J ends, which lost 0 bases and 9 bases, there was a span of 18 bases. CDR1 is SGHRS, CDR2 YFSETQ, per germline. The CDR3 protein is CASSLEGDPRAAQYF. CDR3 coding DNA: TGCGCCAGCAGCTTGGAGGGCGACCCGCGGGCCGCCCAGTACTTC.

The chain carries TRBV11-3 and TRBJ2-7, with 13 bases fitting TRBD2. The ends lost 5 bases at V and 4 bases at J; junction bases unmatched: 11. From germline, CDR1 is SGHNT and CDR2 YENEEA. The CDR3 spans 17 residues. The CDR3: CASSPRTSGRFTYEQYF. In nucleotides, the CDR3 is TGTGCCAGCAGCCCTAGGACTAGCGGGAGATTTACGTACGAGCAGTACTTC.

The rearrangement uses TRBV6-1 and TRBJ2-7; 8 bases line up with TRBD1. Germline-derived CDR1 and CDR2 are MNHNS and SASEGT. V lost 8 bases to trimming and J lost 10 bases; unmatched junction nucleotides: 10. The CDR3 covers 12 residues. CDR3 coding DNA: TGTGCCAGCTTCCCCGGGACAGGCGGCCAGTACTTC. Its translation: CASFPGTGGQYF.

The chain has TRBV5-1 and TRBJ2-1; 14 bases agree with TRBD2. After removal of 3 bases from V and 10 bases from J, the junction contained 6 bases not matched to a gene. The length of the CDR3 is 15 residues. Germline V gene data show CDR1 as SGHRS and CDR2 as YFSETQ. This CDR3 is CASSYGTSGSNEQFF. For the CDR3, the DNA is TGCGCCAGCAGCTATGGGACTAGCGGGAGTAACGAGCAGTTCTTC.

The chain couples TRBV6-1 to TRBJ2-7; TRBD2 agrees at 14 bases. V dropped 8 bases and J dropped 5; count of bases not matched to a gene: 8. This CDR3 is 15 amino acids long. Germline V gene data show CDR1 as MNHNS and CDR2 as SASEGT. Here the CDR3 DNA reads TGTGCCAGCGGGACGACTAGCGGGAGGGTCCACGAGCAGTACTTC. Amino acids: CASGTTSGRVHEQYF.

The rearrangement links TRBV7-8 to TRBJ1-2, with TRBD1 matching 7 bases. The CDR3 runs to 16 residues. V trimming: 5 bases; J trimming: 0 bases; junction bases outside the gene matches: 9. The germline CDR1 and CDR2 sequences are SGHVS and FQNEAQ. DNA of the CDR3: TGTGCCAGCAGCGACAGGGTTCGATACCCTAACTATGGCTACACCTTC. Translated, it gives CASSDRVRYPNYGYTF.

The chain employs TRBV2 and TRBJ1-2, with 7 bases identical to TRBD1. V dropped 7 bases and J dropped 4; count of bases not matched to a gene: 18. The V gene's germline CDR1 is SNHLY and CDR2 FYNNEI. This CDR3 spans 17 amino acids. The CDR3: CASTEPLTGLEVYGYTF. The CDR3, as DNA: TGTGCCAGCACCGAACCCTTGACAGGGTTGGAGGTCTATGGCTACACCTTC.